This passage covers 24 T cell receptor beta chains from one sample sequenced in a study of shared clonotypes between healthy human individuals. Profiled with immunoSEQ multiplex PCR; TCRdb holds only in-frame clones, not every one. The table records around 2,000,000 clones, 95% of them present only once. The sequencing input was naive CD4+ T cells sorted from blood. Subset here: CD45RA+ positively selected. The receptors come from a young man in good health.

V usage is TRBV6-1 and J usage is TRBJ2-7; TRBD2 aligns across 10 bases. In germline, CDR1 is MNHNS, CDR2 SASEGT. V lost 2 bases and J lost 0; bases outside the gene matches: 1. The CDR3 contains 15 residues. Here the CDR3 DNA reads TGTGCCAGCAGTGAACGGACTAGCGGCTCCTACGAGCAGTACTTC. This codes for CASSERTSGSYEQYF.

The chain has TRBV25-1 and TRBJ2-2; D call uncertain. The ends were cut back, 2 bases at V and 8 bases at J, with 6 bases in the middle. The CDR3 spans 12 residues. The germline CDR1 and CDR2 sequences are MGHDK and SYGVNS. CDR3 sequence (DNA): TGTGCCAGCAGTGAAGGGGTAGGGGAGCTGTTTTTT. Protein sequence: CASSEGVGELFF.

The chain links TRBV29-1 to TRBJ1-2; 10 nucleotides align to TRBD1. The CDR3 consists of 14 residues. After removal of 3 bases from V and 2 bases from J, the junction contained 3 bases not matched to a gene. Germline V gene sequence: CDR1 SQVTM, CDR2 ANQGSEA. The CDR3 region has the DNA TGCAGCGTTGATGGGGACAGGGGCAACTATGGCTACACCTTC. Amino acid sequence: CSVDGDRGNYGYTF.

V usage is TRBV6-1 and J usage is TRBJ2-3; tentative D call: TRBD1 (5 bases). Germline V gives CDR1 MNHNS, CDR2 SASEGT. With 2 bases removed from V and 0 bases from J, the gap between germline ends came to 6 bases. This CDR3 comprises 14 residues. CDR3 loop: CASSEYRSTDTQYF. The CDR3 DNA sequence: TGTGCCAGCAGTGAATACAGGAGCACAGATACGCAGTATTTT.

A remark on this clone: Within the sample, other DNA sequences also encode this same CDR3. J is TRBJ1-1 and V is TRBV2; D call uncertain. The germline CDR1 and CDR2 sequences are SNHLY and FYNNEI. This CDR3 contains 11 residues. V lost 4 bases and J 8 bases, leaving 8 bases between the germline ends. The CDR3: CASSARGEAFF. In DNA, the CDR3 is TGTGCCAGCAGTGCACGAGGGGAAGCTTTCTTT.

This sequence joins TRBV6-5 and TRBJ1-4; TRBD1 matches 10 bases. Germline V gives CDR1 MNHEY, CDR2 SVGAGI. The CDR3 has 15 amino acids. The ends lost 6 bases at V and 6 bases at J; junction bases unmatched: 7. The DNA for the CDR3 is TGTGCCAGCAGGGGACCCGGGACAGGGGATGAAAAACTGTTTTTT. Protein sequence: CASRGPGTGDEKLFF.

Comment on this clone: This sample also contains other DNA sequences that code for the same CDR3. V and J are TRBV6-6 and TRBJ1-5; 7 bases align to TRBD1. This CDR3 spans 13 amino acids. Trimming at V came to 5 bases and at J to 2 bases, leaving 0 bases not matched to a gene. CDR1 is MNHNY, CDR2 SVGAGI, per germline (reference sequence). For the CDR3, the DNA is TGTGCCAGCAGTCAGGGGGGCAATCAGCCCCAGCATTTT. As protein: CASSQGGNQPQHF.

The gene calls are TRBV28 and TRBJ1-3; D is ambiguous. Trimming pared 5 bases from V and 0 bases from J, leaving 14 bases between. The CDR3 is made up of 16 amino acids. Germline CDR1 reads MDHEN; CDR2 reads SYDVKM. The CDR3 sequence: CASSIDSSFSGNTIYF. The CDR3 region has the DNA TGTGCCAGCAGTATTGACTCTTCCTTCTCTGGAAACACCATATATTTT.

About this clone itself: The CDR3 ends on some other residue instead of the conserved phenylalanine or tryptophan, so this is likely a read error. The DNA is omitted, as the CDR3 cannot be located on it reliably, and the CDR3 follows TCRdb's listing. The chain carries TRBV6-1 and TRBJ2-3; TRBD2, as called in the table, went unchecked against the DNA. Ends included, the CDR3 has 13 residues. Germline values: CDR1 MNHNS, CDR2 SASEGT. CDR3 sequence reads: CASSEEGLAGWKR.

This rearrangement joins TRBV15 to TRBJ2-7; the match to TRBD2 covers 9 bases. This CDR3 has 16 amino acids. Germline trimming cut 1 base from V and 4 bases from J; bases unmatched to any gene: 8. Germline V lookup: CDR1 LNHNV, CDR2 YYDKDF (reference sequence). Written as DNA, the CDR3 is TGTGCCACCAGCAGAGGAGGGACTAGCTTTGTTTACGAGCAGTACTTC. Translation gives CATSRGGTSFVYEQYF.

Concerning this clone: Other DNA sequences in the same sample also yield this CDR3. The rearrangement joins TRBV30 to TRBJ1-4; D remains unclear. Germline V gene sequence: CDR1 GTSNPN, CDR2 SVGIG (reference sequence). Deletions cut 0 bases from V and 5 bases from J, with 1 base between. The CDR3 is 11 amino acids. The CDR3 DNA reads as TGTGCCTGGAGTGTAAATGAAAAACTGTTTTTT. This encodes CAWSVNEKLFF.

V is TRBV2 and J is TRBJ1-2, with 7 bases aligning to TRBD1. Germline lookup yields CDR1 SNHLY and CDR2 FYNNEI. V dropped 9 bases and J dropped 3; count of bases not matched to a gene: 7. This CDR3 spans 13 amino acids. The CDR3 nucleotides read TGTGCCAGTTACAGGGGCGAGGACTATGGCTACACCTTC. It yields the protein CASYRGEDYGYTF.

This chain joins TRBV27 and TRBJ1-2, with D hard to call. Germline V gives CDR1 MNHEY, CDR2 SMNVEV (reference sequence). CDR3 size: 15 residues. V shed 3 bases and J shed 5 bases, with 16 bases lying between them. The CDR3 bases are TGTGCCAGCAGTTTTCTTCCCAGGTCCGCTTATGGCTACACCTTC. Translation gives CASSFLPRSAYGYTF.

The chain uses TRBV6-6 and TRBJ2-5, with a tentative D call TRBD2 (7 bases). The V gene's germline CDR1 is MNHNY and CDR2 SVGAGI (reference sequence). V shed 7 bases and J shed 3 bases, with 15 bases lying between them. This CDR3 is built from 14 residues. Here the CDR3 DNA reads TGTGCCAGCACCAAAGGGGGGGCCGAAGAGACCCAGTACTTC. Its translation is CASTKGGAEETQYF.

The rearrangement uses TRBV5-1 and TRBJ2-1, with TRBD2 as a possible D gene (6 bases). Trimming removed 4 bases from V and 9 bases from J, with 11 bases in between. Germline CDR1 is SGHRS and CDR2 is YFSETQ. This CDR3 contains 12 residues. The CDR3 bases are TGCGCCAGCAGCCCGGGGGACTTTGAGCAGTTCTTC. This encodes CASSPGDFEQFF.

This chain connects TRBV5-6 to TRBJ2-5, with D perhaps matching TRBD1 or TRBD2 (5 bases each). The CDR3 sequence is 15 residues long. Germline V gene lookup returns CDR1 SGHDT and CDR2 YYEEEE. The germline V and J ends were trimmed by 2 bases and 5 bases, with 16 bases remaining between them. In DNA, the CDR3 is TGTGCCAGCAGCTTACCTCAGGGTTGGGAGGAGACCCAGTACTTC. Residues: CASSLPQGWEETQYF.

The chain combines TRBV2 with TRBJ1-1; no clear D gene. Germline V gene lookup returns CDR1 SNHLY and CDR2 FYNNEI. Trimming pared 7 bases from V and 1 base from J, leaving 7 bases between. This CDR3 is built from 12 residues. As DNA, the CDR3 is TGTGCCAGCAAACGGGAGAACACTGAAGCTTTCTTT. Its translation: CASKRENTEAFF.

The CDR3 coding sequence is TGCGCCAGCAGTGAGTCGAGGGTCGCTGGAAACACCATATATTTT. Translating gives CASSESRVAGNTIYF. The chain is built from TRBV10-1 and TRBJ1-3; D remains ambiguous. The CDR3 is 15 residues long. Trimming pared 0 bases from V and 2 bases from J, leaving 8 bases between. Germline values: CDR1 WNHNN, CDR2 SYGVQD (reference sequence).

The chain couples TRBV18 to TRBJ1-2; possibly TRBD1 for D (5 bases). V was cut by 5 bases and J by 2 bases, with 15 bases left in between. The germline CDR1 and CDR2 sequences are KGHSH and LQKENI. CDR3 length: 15 amino acids. In DNA form, the CDR3 reads TGTGCCAGCTCATCGAACAGGACTCCAAACTATGGCTACACCTTC. It specifies CASSSNRTPNYGYTF.

This clone was picked up one time. V is TRBV4-2 and J is TRBJ2-5; TRBD2 is a possible D gene (6 bases). This CDR3 region has 14 residues. CDR1 and CDR2 from the germline V gene are LGHNA and YNFKEQ. Trimming cost V 3 bases and J 4 bases, with 12 bases left between them. In DNA form, the CDR3 reads TGTGCCAGCAGCCAGGGACTGTACGGAGAGACCCAGTACTTC. It translates to CASSQGLYGETQYF.

This chain connects TRBV2 to TRBJ1-2; D ambiguous. CDR3 length: 12 residues. Germline V gene lookup returns CDR1 SNHLY and CDR2 FYNNEI. The germline V and J ends were trimmed by 6 bases and 1 base, with 6 bases remaining between them. The CDR3 here is CASRVFNYGYTF. As DNA, the CDR3 is TGTGCCAGCAGAGTGTTTAACTATGGCTACACCTTC. Full variable domain (remainder filled in from reference TRBV2 and TRBJ1-2): EPEVTQTPSHQVTQMGQEVILRCVPISNHLYFYWYRQILGQKVEFLVSFYNNEISEKSEIFDDQFSVERPDGSNFTLKIRSTKLEDSAMYFCASRVFNYGYTFGSGTRLTVV.

In this sample, this clone turned up a few times. This sequence joins TRBV7-9 and TRBJ1-5, with 8 bases matching TRBD1. From germline, CDR1 is SEHNR and CDR2 FQNEAQ (reference sequence). This CDR3 spans 14 amino acids. V lost 5 bases, J lost 2 bases, and 2 bases stayed unmatched. In DNA, the CDR3 is TGTGCCAGCAGCCCGACAGGGGGCAATCAGCCCCAGCATTTT. Translation: CASSPTGGNQPQHF.

This clone has just one count. Other nucleotide sequences from this sample produce the same CDR3. This chain links TRBV5-1 with TRBJ2-3; 8 nucleotides line up with TRBD1. There are 15 residues in the CDR3. The trim removed 0 bases at V and 3 bases at J, leaving 3 bases unmatched. CDR1 is SGHRS, CDR2 YFSETQ, per germline. The CDR3 here is CASSLAGGSTDTQYF. CDR3 DNA: TGCGCCAGCAGCTTGGCAGGGGGCTCGACAGATACGCAGTATTTT.

The genes are TRBV9 and TRBJ1-6; a weak D match, TRBD1 (5 bases). Germline CDR1 is SGDLS and CDR2 is YYNGEE. Deletions cut 0 bases from V and 9 bases from J, with 13 bases between. The CDR3 totals 15 residues. CDR3 region: CASSVEAGLGSPLHF. The CDR3 nucleotides are TGTGCCAGCAGCGTAGAGGCAGGGCTCGGTTCACCCCTCCACTTT. The complete variable domain, with remaining parts taken from reference TRBV9 and TRBJ1-6, reads DSGVTQTPKHLITATGQRVTLRCSPRSGDLSVYWYQQSLDQGLQFLIQYYNGEERAKGNILERFSAQQFPDLHSELNLSSLELGDSALYFCASSVEAGLGSPLHFGNGTRLTVT.